The clone carrying this T cell receptor beta chain occurred once. What it binds is unknown. At one of its ends the junction is not consistent with the germline gene, which may arise from a read error. The CDR3 extends over 10 amino acids. Per germline, CDR1 KGHSH and CDR2 LQKENI. The treatment was: roughly 19 received Ad26.COV2.S at low or high dose, single or two shots; about 5 received placebo; per-sample allocation not given. Day 63 after the first injection of vaccine or placebo was the sampling time. The entry originates in a study of Ad26.COV2.S vaccination and SARS-CoV-2 variants. Study-wide background: Once or twice, 56 days apart, Ad26.COV2.S was delivered intramuscularly.

The protocol was immunoSEQ multiplex PCR, while the TCRdb copy is restricted to in-frame clones and leaves out a portion. The sample holds over 300,000 clones, 83% seen once. Study results and caveats: The TCR-based breadth and depth measures might underestimate overall T cell responses. Relative to placebo recipients, vaccine recipients exhibited elevated spike-specific TCR breadth.

This sequence originates from a person aged 18-65 years who received the Ad26.COV2.S COVID-19 vaccine or a placebo. V gene TRBV18 combines with J gene TRBJ1-1; D is possibly TRBD1 (5 bases). The sample was peripheral blood, taken in a trial of Ad26.COV2.S vaccine versus placebo. This CDR3 reads CASSPGRGQF. CDR3 DNA: TGTGCCAGCTCACCCGGGCGGGGCCAATTT. The full variable domain, rest sourced from reference TRBV18 and TRBJ1-1, is NAGVMQNPRHLVRRRGQEARLRCSPMKGHSHVYWYRQLPEEGLKFMVYLQKENIIDESGMPKERFSAEFPKEGPSILRIQQVVRGDSAAYFCASSPGRGQFGQGTRLTVV.